This is a list of T cell receptor beta chains from one sample in a study of cytotoxic CD8 clonotypes in ibrutinib-treated CLL. Sequenced by immunoSEQ multiplex PCR; TCRdb stores in-frame clones only, minus some. The sample contains 150,000 or so clones, about 79% of which appear only once. The source was PBMCs, collected after 12 months of ibrutinib treatment. The receptors originated from a human donor with chronic lymphocytic leukemia. CDR3s include the opening cysteine and the closing phenylalanine or tryptophan. The D gene is left open where the match is weak. Clone sizes are given selectively: once, few, many, or a class where the clone is expanded.

CDR3nt | CDR3aa | abundance | len | j_gene | d_gene | v_gene
TGTGCCAGCAGCTTGGGGCTAGCGGGGAACAATGAGCAGTTCTTC | CASSLGLAGNNEQFF | NA | 15 | TRBJ2-1 | TRBD2 | TRBV7-6
TGTGCCAGCAGCTTACCCGCCGGGGAGCTGTTTTTT | CASSLPAGELFF | NA | 12 | TRBJ2-2 | NA | TRBV11-3
TGCGCCAGCAGAAAAACAGCTACTCAAGGGGGGCCACCTAACTATGGCTACACCTTC | CASRKTATQGGPPNYGYTF | NA | 19 | TRBJ1-2 | NA | TRBV5-1
TGTGCCTGGAGTACAGGGGTCACGAACACTGAAGCTTTCTTT | CAWSTGVTNTEAFF | NA | 14 | TRBJ1-1 | TRBD1 | TRBV30
TGCGCCAGCAGCCCGGGACAGGGTCCAGAGACCCAGTACTTC | CASSPGQGPETQYF | NA | 14 | TRBJ2-5 | TRBD1 | TRBV5-1
TGCAGCGTTGGGGCCAAAAATCAGCCCCAGCATTTT | CSVGAKNQPQHF | NA | 12 | TRBJ1-5 | NA | TRBV29-1
TGTGCCAGCAGGACGACAGGGGGCATGAGAGATACGCAGTATTTT | CASRTTGGMRDTQYF | NA | 15 | TRBJ2-3 | TRBD1 | TRBV6-5
TGTGCCAGCAGCTTAAGAGCGGGACTGATATACGAGCAGTACTTC | CASSLRAGLIYEQYF | NA | 15 | TRBJ2-7 | TRBD2 | TRBV11-3
TGTGCCTCCGATCCCGACAGTTCGAACACCGGGGAGCTGTTTTTT | CASDPDSSNTGELFF | NA | 15 | TRBJ2-2 | NA | TRBV30
TGTGCCAGCAGCTCCCGACATAACACTGAAGCTTTCTTT | CASSSRHNTEAFF | once | 13 | TRBJ1-1 | NA | TRBV7-9
TGTGCCAGCAGCTTGGTTGTCGTTTCGGGCACAGATACGCAGTATTTT | CASSLVVVSGTDTQYF | NA | 16 | TRBJ2-3 | NA | TRBV5-6
TGTGCCAGCAGCCCAGGGACGGTCGGCTACGAGCAGTACTTC | CASSPGTVGYEQYF | NA | 14 | TRBJ2-7 | NA | TRBV9
TGTGCCAGCAGCTCACAACTGGAGTCGTCGGCTTTCTTT | CASSSQLESSAFF | NA | 13 | TRBJ1-1 | NA | TRBV11-2
TGTGCCAGCAGCCCCGGGACTAGCGGGAGCACAGATACGCAGTATTTT | CASSPGTSGSTDTQYF | NA | 16 | TRBJ2-3 | TRBD2 | TRBV13
TGTGCCAGTAGTATTTATCAACAGGGTACCGGGGAGCTGTTTTTT | CASSIYQQGTGELFF | few | 15 | TRBJ2-2 | NA | TRBV19
TGTGCCAGCTCACTGCAGAGTAGCAATCAGCCCCAGCATTTT | CASSLQSSNQPQHF | NA | 14 | TRBJ1-5 | NA | TRBV18
TGTGCCAGCAGGTGGACTAGCGGGAGTCAGCATGAGCAGTTCTTC | CASRWTSGSQHEQFF | NA | 15 | TRBJ2-1 | TRBD2 | TRBV28
TGTGCCAGTAGTGGAATAGCGGGAGGCAATGAGCAGTTCTTC | CASSGIAGGNEQFF | NA | 14 | TRBJ2-1 | TRBD2 | TRBV19
TGTGCCAGCAGCTCCATCGCGGTAGTCAATCAGCCCCAGCATTTT | CASSSIAVVNQPQHF | NA | 15 | TRBJ1-5 | NA | TRBV7-9
TGTGCCAGCAGCCCGACAGGGGCTGGAAACACCATATATTTT | CASSPTGAGNTIYF | NA | 14 | TRBJ1-3 | TRBD1 | TRBV7-9
TGTGCCAGCAGTCAAACCCGGACCTTATGGTACGAGCAGTACTTC | CASSQTRTLWYEQYF | NA | 15 | TRBJ2-7 | NA | TRBV28
TGTGCCAGCAGCATGACTAGCGGGAGTGCCGGGGAGCTGTTTTTT | CASSMTSGSAGELFF | NA | 15 | TRBJ2-2 | TRBD2 | TRBV2
TGTGCCAGCAGTGCTCTAGCGGGAGGTAGCACAGATACGCAGTATTTT | CASSALAGGSTDTQYF | NA | 16 | TRBJ2-3 | TRBD2 | TRBV25-1
TGTGCCAGCAGCGCCTCCCTGACAGGGGGCGGAGGGCGTAACGGCTACACCTTC | CASSASLTGGGGRNGYTF | NA | 18 | TRBJ1-2 | TRBD1 | TRBV9
TGTGCCAGCAGGGAATACAATGAGCAGTTCTTC | CASREYNEQFF | NA | 11 | TRBJ2-1 | NA | TRBV28
TGTGCCAGCAGGAGACAGGGTATAGCCAAAAACATTCAGTACTTC | CASRRQGIAKNIQYF | NA | 15 | TRBJ2-4 | TRBD1 | TRBV6-5
TGTGCCAGCAGTTTATTCCCCACAGTAGCGGGAGGTTGGACAGATACGCAGTATTTT | CASSLFPTVAGGWTDTQYF | once | 19 | TRBJ2-3 | TRBD2 | TRBV27
TGTGCCTGGAGTCTGAGGGTTTGGACTGAAGCTTTCTTT | CAWSLRVWTEAFF | once | 13 | TRBJ1-1 | NA | TRBV30
TGTGCCAGCAGTGGGACGGGGAGCTCCTACGAGCAGTACTTC | CASSGTGSSYEQYF | NA | 14 | TRBJ2-7 | NA | TRBV6-6
TGCGCCAGCAGCCAAGATCCGAGGTCTCAAGCTTTCTTT | CASSQDPRSQAFF | NA | 13 | TRBJ1-1 | NA | TRBV4-3
TGTGCCAGCAGCTATACAGGGAACAATGAGCAGTTCTTC | CASSYTGNNEQFF | NA | 13 | TRBJ2-1 | NA | TRBV7-9
TGTGCCAGCAGCGTAGGACCCCCAGGGGTCAACACCGGGGAGCTGTTTTTT | CASSVGPPGVNTGELFF | NA | 17 | TRBJ2-2 | NA | TRBV9
TGTGCCAGCAGAACCTACGAGCAGTACTTC | CASRTYEQYF | NA | 10 | TRBJ2-7 | NA | TRBV6-1
TGTGCCAGCAGACCAAGCGAGGCTGAGCAGTTCTTC | CASRPSEAEQFF | NA | 12 | TRBJ2-1 | NA | TRBV27
TGTGCCAGCAGTTATGGGAGATTTTACGAGCAGTACTTC | CASSYGRFYEQYF | NA | 13 | TRBJ2-7 | NA | TRBV6-6
TGCGCCAGCAGCACCGGGATCGCTCAAGAGACCCAGTACTTC | CASSTGIAQETQYF | once | 14 | TRBJ2-5 | NA | TRBV5-1
TGTGCCAGCAGCTTAGAAGGCGGGCCGGGCACTGAAGCTTTCTTT | CASSLEGGPGTEAFF | NA | 15 | TRBJ1-1 | NA | TRBV11-2
TGTGCCTGGCGCGCGGGAGAGTTCGGGGATACGCAGTATTTT | CAWRAGEFGDTQYF | NA | 14 | TRBJ2-3 | TRBD2 | TRBV30
TGTGCCAGCAGCTTTGAATACCTGAACGTCCTGCAAGAGACCCAGTACTTC | CASSFEYLNVLQETQYF | NA | 17 | TRBJ2-5 | NA | TRBV7-2
TGTGCCAGCAGCCCCTACTTAGAATCCTACGAGCAGTACTTC | CASSPYLESYEQYF | NA | 14 | TRBJ2-7 | NA | TRBV11-1
TGTGCCAGCAGCTTAGTAAGTGGGATCGCATCCTACGAGCAGTACTTC | CASSLVSGIASYEQYF | NA | 16 | TRBJ2-7 | NA | TRBV7-2
TGTGCCAGTAGTCCTAACTGGGACCAATTCAGAGAGACCCAGTACTTC | CASSPNWDQFRETQYF | NA | 16 | TRBJ2-5 | NA | TRBV19
TGTGCCAGCAGTTACTTACCTAGCGACTCCTACAATGAGCAGTTCTTC | CASSYLPSDSYNEQFF | NA | 16 | TRBJ2-1 | NA | TRBV6-5
TGTGCCAGCAGTTTGCTAGCGGGGGAGACCCAGTACTTC | CASSLLAGETQYF | NA | 13 | TRBJ2-5 | TRBD2 | TRBV27
TGTGCCAGCAGCATAGCGGGAGGGCTGGAGACCCAGTACTTC | CASSIAGGLETQYF | NA | 14 | TRBJ2-5 | TRBD2 | TRBV5-6
TGTGCCAGCTCACCTAGCCTCAATGAAAAACTGTTTTTT | CASSPSLNEKLFF | NA | 13 | TRBJ1-4 | NA | TRBV18
TGTGCCAGCAGCGGCTTAACAGGGGGGTCCTACAATGAGCAGTTCTTC | CASSGLTGGSYNEQFF | NA | 16 | TRBJ2-1 | TRBD1 | TRBV9
TGTGCCAGCAGCTTAGTACCGGGAGAGCAGTTCTTC | CASSLVPGEQFF | once | 12 | TRBJ2-1 | NA | TRBV7-2
TGTGCCAGCGGCGGACCGAACACTGAAGCTTTCTTT | CASGGPNTEAFF | few | 12 | TRBJ1-1 | NA | TRBV25-1
TGTGCCAGCACCACTAGCGGGCTGAGCTCCTACAATGAGCAGTTCTTC | CASTTSGLSSYNEQFF | NA | 16 | TRBJ2-1 | TRBD2 | TRBV7-2
TGCGCCAGCAGCTTGGCCTCAAGGGTTGAAGAGAACACTGAAGCTTTCTTT | CASSLASRVEENTEAFF | NA | 17 | TRBJ1-1 | NA | TRBV5-1
TGTGCCAGCAGTCGAGGGTATGGCTACACCTTC | CASSRGYGYTF | once | 11 | TRBJ1-2 | NA | TRBV6-5
TGTGCCAGCAGAGGAATGAACACTGAAGCTTTCTTT | CASRGMNTEAFF | NA | 12 | TRBJ1-1 | NA | TRBV6-5
TGTGCCTGGAGCACGTTGGGGCTCGGGGAGTACTTC | CAWSTLGLGEYF | NA | 12 | TRBJ2-7 | NA | TRBV30
TGTGCCAGCAGCTTAGCGGTGACAGGGAACGAGCAGTACTTC | CASSLAVTGNEQYF | few | 14 | TRBJ2-7 | TRBD1 | TRBV7-6